Each of the 30 T cell receptor beta chains below was sequenced from the same sample in a study of cytomegalovirus exposure and HLA in healthy donors. The primer mix had 60 Vbeta and 13 Jbeta primers. Data came from immunoSEQ multiplex PCR; TCRdb stores just in-frame clones and leaves some out. The profile shows some 150,000 clones, around 84% of them singletons. Sequenced material: PBMCs. All receptors derive from a woman aged 18-30 years in good health and CMV-seronegative.

J is TRBJ1-2 and V is TRBV14; D uncertain. V gave up 0 bases and J gave up 1 base, with 9 bases separating them. Looked up from germline, CDR1 is SGHDN and CDR2 is FVKESK. This CDR3 comprises 15 residues. CDR3 DNA sequence: TGTGCCAGCAGCCAAGATCTTGACAATAACTATGGCTACACCTTC. Amino acid sequence: CASSQDLDNNYGYTF.

CDR3 loop: CAGGFLTNSPLHF. CDR3 nucleotides: TGTGCCGGGGGCTTCTTAACTAATTCACCCCTCCACTTT. This chain links TRBV27 with TRBJ1-6; D might be TRBD1 (6 bases). The CDR3 has 13 residues. From germline, CDR1 is MNHEY and CDR2 SMNVEV (reference sequence). V gave up 11 bases and J gave up 6 bases, with 14 bases separating them.

The CDR3 sequence is CASSFPPRENTGELFF. The CDR3 DNA reads TGTGCCAGCAGCTTTCCCCCCCGGGAGAACACCGGGGAGCTGTTTTTT. The chain recombines TRBV9 with TRBJ2-2; tentative D call: TRBD2 (5 bases). V was trimmed by 4 bases and J by 1 base, leaving 14 bases between them. CDR1 and CDR2 (germline): SGDLS, YYNGEE. The CDR3 has 16 residues.

The CDR3 loop is CASSGVGGRGYTEAFF. CDR3 DNA: TGTGCCAGCAGCGGGGTGGGGGGGCGCGGGTACACTGAAGCTTTCTTT. The chain uses TRBV11-2 and TRBJ1-1; D is possibly TRBD1 (6 bases). CDR1 is SGHAT, CDR2 FQNNGV, per germline. Trimming shortened V by 5 bases and J by 3 bases, and 19 bases separated the two germline ends. The CDR3 is 16 residues long.

V gene TRBV27 combines with J gene TRBJ1-4; D is uncertain. CDR1 is MNHEY and CDR2 is SMNVEV in the germline V gene (reference sequence). V lost 2 bases and J 7 bases, leaving 8 bases between the germline ends. The CDR3 is 13 residues long. This CDR3 reads CASSLRRREKLFF. CDR3 coding DNA: TGTGCCAGCAGTTTACGCAGGCGTGAAAAACTGTTTTTT.

V usage is TRBV27 and J usage is TRBJ2-6, with 11 bases that match TRBD1. The germline CDR1 and CDR2 sequences are MNHEY and SMNVEV (reference sequence). This CDR3 spans 15 amino acids. Trimming removed 6 bases from V and 2 bases from J; junction bases left unmatched: 0. The CDR3 reads CASRGQGAGANVLTF. The CDR3 DNA reads as TGTGCCAGCAGGGGACAGGGGGCTGGGGCCAACGTCCTGACTTTC.

The V call is TRBV4-2, the J call TRBJ2-1; the D gene is possibly TRBD2 (6 bases). V was shortened by 3 bases and J by 4 bases, with 16 bases between the two germline ends. Germline CDR1 and CDR2: LGHNA and YNFKEQ. CDR3 length: 16 amino acids. The CDR3 reads CASSHPGDPPYNEQFF. The CDR3, as DNA: TGTGCCAGCAGCCACCCGGGGGACCCACCGTACAATGAGCAGTTCTTC.

V gene TRBV19 combines with J gene TRBJ2-1, with 12 bases fitting TRBD2. Germline V gene lookup returns CDR1 LNHDA and CDR2 SQIVND (reference sequence). The CDR3 has 13 residues. The ends lost 7 bases at V and 9 bases at J; junction bases unmatched: 4. The CDR3 DNA is TGTGCCAGTAAACTAGCGGGAGGTGGTGAGCAGTTCTTC. Its protein is CASKLAGGGEQFF.

This clone was seen a handful of times. This sequence joins TRBV5-1 and TRBJ2-5; a weak D match, TRBD2 (6 bases). The CDR3 contains 14 residues. Trimming pared 4 bases from V and 4 bases from J, leaving 14 bases between. CDR1 and CDR2 from the germline V gene are SGHRS and YFSETQ. This CDR3 is CASSPRLVAETQYF. CDR3 sequence (DNA): TGCGCCAGCAGCCCCCGACTAGTCGCAGAGACCCAGTACTTC.

In DNA form, the CDR3 reads TGTGCCAGTAGTTCGGGGGTGGGTCAGCCCCAGCATTTT. Protein sequence: CASSSGVGQPQHF. The chain couples TRBV19 to TRBJ1-5; tentative D call: TRBD1 (5 bases). Germline V gene data show CDR1 as LNHDA and CDR2 as SQIVND (reference sequence). Trimming stripped 5 bases from V and 6 bases from J, with 11 bases between. This CDR3 is 13 amino acids long.

This clone came up a few times. The genes are TRBV6-1 and TRBJ1-2; 9 nucleotides agree with TRBD1. CDR1 is MNHNS, CDR2 SASEGT, per germline. The V segment lost 3 bases and the J segment 4 bases; nucleotides outside the gene matches: 0. CDR3 length equals 13 residues. CDR3 sequence: CASSEDRGYGYTF. CDR3 coding DNA: TGTGCCAGCAGTGAGGACAGGGGCTATGGCTACACCTTC.

This sequence joins TRBV6-5 and TRBJ1-5; D possibly corresponds to TRBD1 (5 bases). CDR3 size: 14 residues. The V gene's germline CDR1 is MNHEY and CDR2 SVGAGI. Between the trimmed V and J ends, which lost 5 bases and 3 bases, there was a span of 11 bases. CDR3 DNA sequence: TGTGCCAGCAGTGAGTCAGGGATCAATCAGCCCCAGCATTTT. Translating gives CASSESGINQPQHF.

The chain combines TRBV9 with TRBJ2-7; D ambiguous. Germline assignment: CDR1 SGDLS and CDR2 YYNGEE. V was clipped by 3 bases and J by 4 bases, with 14 bases between them. This CDR3 comprises 14 residues. CDR3 sequence: CASSASGGWYEQYF. As DNA, the CDR3 is TGTGCCAGCAGCGCATCAGGTGGGTGGTACGAGCAGTACTTC.

V and J are TRBV6-4 and TRBJ2-1; D possibly corresponds to TRBD1 (5 bases). Germline values: CDR1 MRHNA, CDR2 SNTAGT. V gave up 2 bases and J gave up 10 bases, with 9 bases separating them. CDR3 size: 12 residues. CDR3 region: CASSDRWGEQFF. As DNA, the CDR3 is TGTGCCAGCAGTGACCGGTGGGGCGAGCAGTTCTTC.

This clone has only a few counts. The chain is built from TRBV14 and TRBJ2-7; D is possibly TRBD1 (5 bases). Germline CDR1 is SGHDN and CDR2 is FVKESK. The germline V and J ends were trimmed by 0 bases and 3 bases, with 12 bases remaining between them. The CDR3 totals 15 residues. CDR3 nucleotide sequence: TGTGCCAGCAGCCAAGAGGGGCAGCCCCTCTACGAGCAGTACTTC. This sequence encodes CASSQEGQPLYEQYF.

This clone was picked up one time. This chain links TRBV9 with TRBJ2-1; D remains unclear. The CDR3 extends over 16 amino acids. The V end was cut by 0 bases, the J end by 1 base, with 11 bases between. The V gene's germline CDR1 is SGDLS and CDR2 YYNGEE. The CDR3 bases are TGTGCCAGCAGCGTAGGGGTAGCATTGTCCTACAATGAGCAGTTCTTC. Translating gives CASSVGVALSYNEQFF.

The chain recombines TRBV5-1 with TRBJ2-5; the match to TRBD2 covers 7 bases. The CDR3 extends over 14 amino acids. The germline CDR1 and CDR2 sequences are SGHRS and YFSETQ. V trimming: 1 base; J trimming: 4 bases; junction bases outside the gene matches: 4. DNA of the CDR3: TGCGCCAGCAGCTTGAGGCCGGGGGGAGAGACCCAGTACTTC. Its translation is CASSLRPGGETQYF.

This rearrangement joins TRBV2 to TRBJ2-2, with a possible D match to TRBD1 (6 bases). Trimming took 6 bases from V and 1 from J, leaving 9 bases between them. The CDR3 extends over 14 amino acids. Germline lookup yields CDR1 SNHLY and CDR2 FYNNEI. The CDR3 sequence: CASRRGQNTGELFF. Here the CDR3 DNA reads TGTGCCAGCAGGAGGGGACAGAACACCGGGGAGCTGTTTTTT.

This clone turned up a few times. The V gene is TRBV28, the J gene TRBJ2-3, with D possibly being TRBD1 (6 bases). Germline V lookup: CDR1 MDHEN, CDR2 SYDVKM. CDR3 length: 15 amino acids. V lost 5 bases and J lost 1, with 13 bases in between. The CDR3: CASSVNRAGTDTQYF. DNA of the CDR3: TGTGCCAGCAGTGTAAACAGGGCAGGCACAGATACGCAGTATTTT.

This chain uses TRBV29-1 with TRBJ1-2; D may be TRBD1 (6 bases). V dropped 7 bases and J dropped 8 bases, with 20 bases sitting between them. There are 13 residues in the CDR3. Germline loops: CDR1 SQVTM, CDR2 ANQGSEA. DNA of the CDR3: TGCAGCGCTCACCAGGGGCCAAACGAGGGCTACACCTTC. It codes for CSAHQGPNEGYTF.

The gene calls are TRBV5-1 and TRBJ2-6; 14 positions match TRBD2. CDR3 length: 18 residues. The trim removed 4 bases at V and 2 bases at J, leaving 5 bases unmatched. The V gene's germline CDR1 is SGHRS and CDR2 YFSETQ. CDR3 DNA sequence: TGCGCCAGCAGCGGGGGACTAGCGGGAGAGACTGGGGCCAACGTCCTGACTTTC. This gives the protein CASSGGLAGETGANVLTF.

The chain employs TRBV18 and TRBJ2-3; D call uncertain. Trimming pared 2 bases from V and 2 bases from J, leaving 5 bases between. The CDR3 extends over 13 amino acids. The germline CDR1 and CDR2 sequences are KGHSH and LQKENI. The CDR3 bases are TGTGCCAGCTCACCAGTATTCACAGATACGCAGTATTTT. Protein: CASSPVFTDTQYF.

The chain has TRBV7-9 and TRBJ1-4; D remains ambiguous. CDR1 and CDR2 (germline): SEHNR, FQNEAQ (reference sequence). V dropped 1 base and J dropped 7 bases, with 10 bases sitting between them. The CDR3 contains 14 residues. CDR3 in DNA: TGTGCCAGCAGCTTAGTAGAGGGTGGTGAAAAACTGTTTTTT. It specifies CASSLVEGGEKLFF.

This chain uses TRBV2 with TRBJ2-5, with D unclear. Trimming stripped 6 bases from V and 0 bases from J, with 5 bases between. The germline V gene encodes CDR1 SNHLY and CDR2 FYNNEI. This CDR3 is built from 12 residues. The CDR3: CASRENQETQYF. The CDR3 DNA is TGTGCCAGCAGGGAGAACCAAGAGACCCAGTACTTC.

Only a few counts were recorded for this clone. The chain uses TRBV25-1 and TRBJ1-1; D not resolved. CDR3 length equals 12 residues. The V gene's germline CDR1 is MGHDK and CDR2 SYGVNS. The V end lost 6 bases, the J end lost 1 base, and 6 bases lay between the germline ends. CDR3 region: CASREENTEAFF. The CDR3 coding sequence is TGTGCCAGCAGAGAGGAGAACACTGAAGCTTTCTTT.

This clone was picked up a small number of times. The J gene is TRBJ2-3, the V gene TRBV15, with D perhaps matching TRBD1 (6 bases). The CDR3 runs 15 residues. V was shortened by 5 bases and J by 3 bases, with 15 bases between the two germline ends. Germline CDR1 and CDR2: LNHNV and YYDKDF (reference sequence). As DNA, the CDR3 is TGTGCCACCAGCCCCCGGGCAGGGGAGACAGATACGCAGTATTTT. It translates to CATSPRAGETDTQYF.

This rearrangement joins TRBV4-1 to TRBJ1-5; a weak D match, TRBD1 (6 bases). The CDR3 is 17 residues long. V dropped 3 bases and J dropped 4 bases, with 19 bases sitting between them. Germline V CDR1 and CDR2: MGHRA, YSYEKL. For the CDR3, the DNA is TGCGCCAGCAGCCACCCTGCCGGGAACAGGGTGAATCAGCCCCAGCATTTT. Its translation: CASSHPAGNRVNQPQHF.

This chain uses TRBV7-2 with TRBJ2-7; possibly TRBD2 for D (6 bases). The ends were cut back, 1 base at V and 2 bases at J, with 15 bases in the middle. Per germline, CDR1 SGHTA and CDR2 FQGNSA. The CDR3 runs 16 residues. The CDR3, as DNA: TGTGCCAGCAGCTTAGGCGGGGCCCTTAATCCCTACGAGCAGTACTTC. Encoded protein: CASSLGGALNPYEQYF. The complete variable domain, with remaining parts taken from reference TRBV7-2 and TRBJ2-7, reads GAGVSQSPSNKVTEKGKDVELRCDPISGHTALYWYRQSLGQGLEFLIYFQGNSAPDKSGLPSDRFSAERTGGSVSTLTIQRTQQEDSAVYLCASSLGGALNPYEQYFGPGTRLTVT.

The chain uses TRBV28 and TRBJ2-7, with a weak D call TRBD1 (5 bases). CDR1 and CDR2 from the germline V gene are MDHEN and SYDVKM. This CDR3 contains 16 residues. With 2 bases removed from V and 0 bases from J, the gap between germline ends came to 14 bases. The CDR3 here is CASSLTGVWSSYEQYF. In DNA, the CDR3 is TGTGCCAGCAGTTTAACAGGAGTTTGGAGCTCCTACGAGCAGTACTTC.

The chain joins TRBV7-8 to TRBJ2-5; weak D call: TRBD1 (5 bases). This CDR3 has 14 residues. Germline lookup yields CDR1 SGHVS and CDR2 FQNEAQ. V was trimmed by 0 bases and J by 5 bases, leaving 10 bases between them. CDR3 bases: TGTGCCAGCAGCTTAGCCAGGGCCGGGGAGACCCAGTACTTC. Translation gives CASSLARAGETQYF.